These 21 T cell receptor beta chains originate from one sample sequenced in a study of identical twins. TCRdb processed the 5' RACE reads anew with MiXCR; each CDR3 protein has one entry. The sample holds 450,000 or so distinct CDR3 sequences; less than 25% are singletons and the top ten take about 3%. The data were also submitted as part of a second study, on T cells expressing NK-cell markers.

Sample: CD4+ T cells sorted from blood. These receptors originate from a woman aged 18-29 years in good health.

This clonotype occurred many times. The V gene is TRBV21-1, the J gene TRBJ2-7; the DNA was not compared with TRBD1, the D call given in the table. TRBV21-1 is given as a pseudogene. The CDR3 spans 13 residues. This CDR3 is CASTGTDLSEQYF. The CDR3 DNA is TGTGCCAGTACCGGGACAGACCTCTCGGAGCAGTACTTC.

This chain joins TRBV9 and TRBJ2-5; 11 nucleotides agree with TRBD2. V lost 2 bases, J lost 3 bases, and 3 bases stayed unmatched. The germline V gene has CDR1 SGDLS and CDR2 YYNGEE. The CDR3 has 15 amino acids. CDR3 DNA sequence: TGTGCCAGCAGCGTGGGTAGCGGGAGGGAAGAGACCCAGTACTTC. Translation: CASSVGSGREETQYF.

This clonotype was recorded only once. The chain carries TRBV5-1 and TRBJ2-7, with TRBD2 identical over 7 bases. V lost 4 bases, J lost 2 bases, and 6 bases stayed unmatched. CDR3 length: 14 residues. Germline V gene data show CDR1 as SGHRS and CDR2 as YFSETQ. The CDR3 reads CASSASGHTYEQYF. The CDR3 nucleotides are TGCGCCAGCAGCGCTAGCGGACACACCTACGAGCAGTACTTC.

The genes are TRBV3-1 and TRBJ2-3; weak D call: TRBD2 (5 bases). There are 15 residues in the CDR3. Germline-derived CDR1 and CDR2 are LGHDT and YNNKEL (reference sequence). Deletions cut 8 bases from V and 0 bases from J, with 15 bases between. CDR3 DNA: TGTGCCAGCGCCTGGACGGGGTATAGCACAGATACGCAGTATTTT. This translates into CASAWTGYSTDTQYF.

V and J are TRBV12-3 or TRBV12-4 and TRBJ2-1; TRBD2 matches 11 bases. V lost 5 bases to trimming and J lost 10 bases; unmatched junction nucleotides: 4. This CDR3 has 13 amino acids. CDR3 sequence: CASSLRLAGEQFF. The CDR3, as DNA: TGTGCCAGCAGTCTCCGACTAGCGGGGGAGCAGTTCTTC.

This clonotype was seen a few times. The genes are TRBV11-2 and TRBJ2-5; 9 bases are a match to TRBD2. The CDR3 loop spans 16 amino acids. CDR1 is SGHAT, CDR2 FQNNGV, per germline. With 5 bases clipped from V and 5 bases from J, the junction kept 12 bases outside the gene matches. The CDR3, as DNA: TGTGCCAGCAGCCCCGGGGGCGGGGGGGCCGGTGAGACCCAGTACTTC. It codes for CASSPGGGGAGETQYF.

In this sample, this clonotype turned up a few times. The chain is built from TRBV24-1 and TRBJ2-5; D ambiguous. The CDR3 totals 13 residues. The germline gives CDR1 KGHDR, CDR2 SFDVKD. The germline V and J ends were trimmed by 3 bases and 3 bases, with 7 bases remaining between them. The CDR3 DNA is TGTGCCACCAGTGATCCCAGTAAAGAGACCCAGTACTTC. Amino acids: CATSDPSKETQYF.

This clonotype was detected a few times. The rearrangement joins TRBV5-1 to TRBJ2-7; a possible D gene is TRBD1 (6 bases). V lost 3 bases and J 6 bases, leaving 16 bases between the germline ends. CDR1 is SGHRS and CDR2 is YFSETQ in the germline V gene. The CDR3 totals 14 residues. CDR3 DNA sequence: TGCGCCAGCAGCTCAACGGACAGAATGGGCGAGCAGTACTTC. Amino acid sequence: CASSSTDRMGEQYF.

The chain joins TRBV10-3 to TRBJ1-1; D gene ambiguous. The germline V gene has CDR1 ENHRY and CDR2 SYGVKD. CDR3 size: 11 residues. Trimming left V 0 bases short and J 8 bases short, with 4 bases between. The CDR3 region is CAISESGEAFF. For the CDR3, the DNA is TGTGCCATCAGTGAGTCAGGGGAAGCTTTCTTT.

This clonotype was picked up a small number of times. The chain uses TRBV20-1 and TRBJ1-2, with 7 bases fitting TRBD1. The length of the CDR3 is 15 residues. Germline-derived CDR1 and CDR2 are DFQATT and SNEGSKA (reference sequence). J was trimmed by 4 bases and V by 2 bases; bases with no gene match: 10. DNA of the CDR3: TGCAGTGCTAGACGCGCGGGACAGAGGCTCTATGGCTACACCTTC. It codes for CSARRAGQRLYGYTF.

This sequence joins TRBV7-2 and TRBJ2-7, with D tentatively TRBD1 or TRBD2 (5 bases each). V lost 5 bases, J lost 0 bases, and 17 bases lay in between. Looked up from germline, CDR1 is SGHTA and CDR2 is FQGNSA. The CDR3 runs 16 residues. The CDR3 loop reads CASSQSGTMSSYEQYF. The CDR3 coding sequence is TGTGCCAGCAGCCAATCCGGGACCATGAGCTCCTACGAGCAGTACTTC.

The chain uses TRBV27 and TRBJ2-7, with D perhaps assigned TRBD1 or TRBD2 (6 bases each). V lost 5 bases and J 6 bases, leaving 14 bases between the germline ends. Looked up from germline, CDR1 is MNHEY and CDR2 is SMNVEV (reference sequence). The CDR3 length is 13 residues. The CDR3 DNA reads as TGTGCCAGCAGTCTTACAGGGAGGACCGAGCAGTACTTC. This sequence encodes CASSLTGRTEQYF.

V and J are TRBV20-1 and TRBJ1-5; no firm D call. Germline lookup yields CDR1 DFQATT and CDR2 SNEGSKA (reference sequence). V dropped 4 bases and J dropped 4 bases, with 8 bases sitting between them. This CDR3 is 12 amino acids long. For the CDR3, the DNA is TGCAGTGCTAAGAACGGGAATCAGCCCCAGCATTTT. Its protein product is CSAKNGNQPQHF.

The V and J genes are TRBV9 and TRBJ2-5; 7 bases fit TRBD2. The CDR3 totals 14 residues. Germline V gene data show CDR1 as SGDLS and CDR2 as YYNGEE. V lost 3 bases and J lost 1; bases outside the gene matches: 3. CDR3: CASSALAGQETQYF. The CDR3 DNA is TGTGCCAGCAGCGCTTTAGCGGGCCAAGAGACCCAGTACTTC.

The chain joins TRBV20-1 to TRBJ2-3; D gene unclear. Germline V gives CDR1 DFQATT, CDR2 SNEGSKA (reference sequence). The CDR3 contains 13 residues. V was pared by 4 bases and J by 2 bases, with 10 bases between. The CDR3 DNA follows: TGCAGTGCTAAGTTCCATAACACAGATACGCAGTATTTT. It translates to CSAKFHNTDTQYF.

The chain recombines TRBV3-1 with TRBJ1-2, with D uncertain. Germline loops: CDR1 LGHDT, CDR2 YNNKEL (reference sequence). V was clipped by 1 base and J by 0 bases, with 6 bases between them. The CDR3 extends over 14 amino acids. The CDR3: CASSQVASNYGYTF. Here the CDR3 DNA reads TGTGCCAGCAGCCAAGTGGCCTCTAACTATGGCTACACCTTC.

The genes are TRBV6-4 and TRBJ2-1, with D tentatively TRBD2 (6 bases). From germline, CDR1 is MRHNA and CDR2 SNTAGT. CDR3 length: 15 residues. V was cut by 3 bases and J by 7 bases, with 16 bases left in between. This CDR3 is CASSEIRGSWNEQFF. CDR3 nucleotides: TGTGCCAGCAGTGAAATTCGGGGGAGTTGGAATGAGCAGTTCTTC.

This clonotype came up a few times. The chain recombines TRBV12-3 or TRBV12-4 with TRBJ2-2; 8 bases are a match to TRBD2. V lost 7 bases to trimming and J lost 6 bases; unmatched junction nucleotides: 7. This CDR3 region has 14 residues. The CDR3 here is CASTRGLEAGELFF. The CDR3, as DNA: TGTGCCAGCACTAGGGGACTAGAGGCCGGGGAGCTGTTTTTT.

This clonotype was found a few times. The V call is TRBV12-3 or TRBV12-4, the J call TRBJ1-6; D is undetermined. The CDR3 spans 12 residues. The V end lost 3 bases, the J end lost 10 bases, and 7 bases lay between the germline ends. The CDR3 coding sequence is TGTGCCAGCAGTTTCGCCCAATCACCCCTCCACTTT. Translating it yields CASSFAQSPLHF.

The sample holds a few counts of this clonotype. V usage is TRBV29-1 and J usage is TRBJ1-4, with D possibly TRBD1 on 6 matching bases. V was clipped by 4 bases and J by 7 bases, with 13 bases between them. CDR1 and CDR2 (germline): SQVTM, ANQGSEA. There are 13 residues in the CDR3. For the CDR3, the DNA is TGCAGCGTTGCGCAGGGGTTAGGTGAAAAACTGTTTTTT. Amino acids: CSVAQGLGEKLFF.

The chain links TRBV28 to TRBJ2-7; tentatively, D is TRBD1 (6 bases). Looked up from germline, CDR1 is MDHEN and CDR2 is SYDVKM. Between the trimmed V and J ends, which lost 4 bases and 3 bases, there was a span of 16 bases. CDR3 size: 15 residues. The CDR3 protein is CASSSPGHQLYEQYF. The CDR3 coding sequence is TGTGCCAGCAGTTCCCCGGGACATCAGCTCTACGAGCAGTACTTC.